This T cell receptor beta chain came from a study of Tregs in tolerant kidney transplant recipients (dated by TCRdb to 2018 to 2020). About the study as a whole: TCRbeta sequencing was used in the study to identify donor-specific regulatory T cells before combined kidney and bone marrow transplantation, and the identified cells were then tracked after transplant.

The transplants used related donors along with nonmyeloablative bone marrow transplantation, and in the human trials mixed chimerism was transient. Unstimulated Tregs (CD4+CD25+CD127-), CD4+ non-Tregs (CD4+CD25-), CD4 and CD8 cells were FACS-sorted from thawed PBMCs. The patients were a handful of recipients of combined kidney and bone marrow transplants from the ITN036ST trial, and samples were available only for these trial subjects. Healthy control blood was processed by Ficoll density gradient to PBMCs and cryopreserved; patient PBMCs were collected before and after transplant. For TCRbeta CDR3 sequencing, genomic DNA from the sorted cells was extracted using the QIAGEN DNeasy Blood and Tissue Kit. High-throughput TCRbeta CDR3 sequencing was carried out commercially through immunoSEQ, with PCR amplification with bias correction and internal controls included. In the paper's pipeline: Unique productive TCRbeta sequences were defined by CDR3 nucleotide sequence when primers matched and otherwise by CDR3 amino acid sequence together with Vbeta and Jbeta genes. Sorting error was corrected by removing sequences shared between sorted populations at a frequency ratio of 2:1 or less, and the remaining shared sequences were assigned to the higher population. Sequences were defined as donor-reactive when expanded at least 5-fold in CFSE-low cells versus unstimulated cells and present at a frequency of at least 0.01% in CFSE-low cells. Repertoire divergence was quantified by Jensen-Shannon divergence using the top 100 TCRbeta sequences ranked by frequency. When a sample had multiple sequencing runs, each run was corrected for sorting error separately and the runs were then pooled. As stored in TCRdb, this immuneACCESS dataset retains in-frame rearrangements with V and J assigned. A fraction of the clones does not appear; measured against another copy, unresolved V genes explain less than half of the discrepancy, and the remainder lacks a known reason. From that table come the V and J calls and clone size; the DNA was used to work out D and trimming. The sample table holds 54,000 or so clones, of which roughly nine tenths were seen once. Over 12% of the sample rests with the top ten.

Paper-wide results and their limitations: PCR primers changed over time for some patients, so nucleotide-level comparison across those patients' samples was not possible. Because the study included only a small number of patients, the results must be confirmed in larger populations and under other immunosuppression protocols. The most biologically relevant and donor-specific TCRbeta repertoire appeared to be identified by expanding Tregs with activated donor B cells. Biological reproducibility was not examined directly, but technical replication error appeared to be minimal. Donor-specific Treg expansion exceeded global Treg expansion in tolerant patients, suggesting antigen-driven rather than nonspecific expansion.

Remarks on this clone: Its antigen remains unidentified. It has no much larger one-base neighbor in the sample; base qualities were not kept.

Spanning cysteine to phenylalanine, the CDR3 consists of 17 amino acids. Solely the CDR3 DNA is kept, with 51 bases framed from the first base. The CDR1 and CDR2 encoded by the germline V gene are MNHNS and SASEGT. V trim: 0 bases; J trim: 2 bases; unmatched bases: 7. The rearrangement combines TRBV6-1 with TRBJ2-7, and 10 junctional nucleotides match TRBD2. The TCR originated in a human patient who received a combined kidney and bone marrow transplant. After a transplant, not all T cells may be the patient's own; some may come from the graft donor. Material: CD8+ T cells from blood (PBMCs), obtained 24 months after the transplant. The CDR3 region has the sequence CASSEARAGGRPYEQYF. In nucleotides, the sequence is TGTGCCAGCAGTGAAGCTCGAGCGGGAGGGCGCCCCTACGAGCAGTACTTC.